Below, one TCR beta chain is given with its context. Its target is not known. The source of the sample is a study of cytotoxic CD8 clonotypes in ibrutinib-treated CLL. Generated by immunoSEQ multiplex PCR, the TCRdb table keeps only in-frame clones and is missing some. The data hold approximately 320,000 clones, with roughly 71% observed a single time. Study-level results: Baseline-level clonality went beyond age-matched healthy donors and moved in step with circulating CD8+ T-cell counts.

This CDR3 is built from 14 residues. The ends lost 2 bases at V and 3 bases at J; junction bases unmatched: 2. The germline CDR1 and CDR2 sequences are MGHDK and SYGVNS. The TCR comes from a human donor with chronic lymphocytic leukemia. Specimen: PBMCs, collected after 36 months of ibrutinib treatment. The rearrangement links TRBV25-1 to TRBJ2-7; TRBD1 matches 9 bases. The CDR3 region has the DNA TGTGCCAGCAGTGAAAGACAGGGGGACTACGAGCAGTACTTC. Its translation is CASSERQGDYEQYF.